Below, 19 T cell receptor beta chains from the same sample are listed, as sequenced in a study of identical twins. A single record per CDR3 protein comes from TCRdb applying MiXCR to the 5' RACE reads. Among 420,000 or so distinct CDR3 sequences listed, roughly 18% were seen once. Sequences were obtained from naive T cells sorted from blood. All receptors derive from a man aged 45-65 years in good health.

The CDR3 reads CSAQGGTGSRTDTQYF. DNA for the CDR3: TGCAGTGCCCAGGGGGGGACAGGAAGTAGGACAGATACGCAGTATTTT. The rearrangement links TRBV20-1 to TRBJ2-3; TRBD1 is a possible D gene (8 bases). The CDR3 is made up of 16 amino acids. Germline CDR1 is DFQATT and CDR2 is SNEGSKA (reference sequence). The ends were cut back, 6 bases at V and 3 bases at J, with 22 bases in the middle.

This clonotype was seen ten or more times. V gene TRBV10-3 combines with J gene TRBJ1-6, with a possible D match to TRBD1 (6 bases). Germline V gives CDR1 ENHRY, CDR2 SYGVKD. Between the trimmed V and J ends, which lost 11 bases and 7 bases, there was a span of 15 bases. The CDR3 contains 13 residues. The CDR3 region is CASQGGMNSPLHF. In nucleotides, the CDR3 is TGTGCCTCCCAAGGGGGAATGAATTCACCCCTCCACTTT.

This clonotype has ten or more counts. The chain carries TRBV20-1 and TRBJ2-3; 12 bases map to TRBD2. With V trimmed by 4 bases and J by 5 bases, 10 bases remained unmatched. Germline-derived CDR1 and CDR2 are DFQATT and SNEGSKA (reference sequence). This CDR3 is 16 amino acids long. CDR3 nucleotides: TGCAGTGCTACTCCGGCTAGCGGGGGGGCGGTAGATACGCAGTATTTT. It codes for CSATPASGGAVDTQYF.

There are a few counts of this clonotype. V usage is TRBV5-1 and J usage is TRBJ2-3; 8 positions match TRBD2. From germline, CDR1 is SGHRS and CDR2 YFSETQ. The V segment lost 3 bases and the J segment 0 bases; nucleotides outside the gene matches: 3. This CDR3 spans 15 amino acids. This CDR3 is CASSWTSSSTDTQYF. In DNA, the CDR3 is TGCGCCAGCAGCTGGACTAGCAGTAGCACAGATACGCAGTATTTT. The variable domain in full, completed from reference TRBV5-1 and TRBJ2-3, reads KAGVTQTPRYLIKTRGQQVTLSCSPISGHRSVSWYQQTPGQGLQFLFEYFSETQRNKGNFPGRFSGRQFSNSRSEMNVSTLELGDSALYLCASSWTSSSTDTQYFGPGTRLTVL.

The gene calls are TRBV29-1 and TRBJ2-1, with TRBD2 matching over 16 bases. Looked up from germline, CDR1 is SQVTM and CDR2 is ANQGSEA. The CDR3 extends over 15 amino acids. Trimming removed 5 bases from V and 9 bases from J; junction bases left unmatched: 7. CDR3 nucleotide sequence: TGCAGCGTTTTCGGGACTAGCGGGAGGGTTGGTGAGCAGTTCTTC. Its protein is CSVFGTSGRVGEQFF.

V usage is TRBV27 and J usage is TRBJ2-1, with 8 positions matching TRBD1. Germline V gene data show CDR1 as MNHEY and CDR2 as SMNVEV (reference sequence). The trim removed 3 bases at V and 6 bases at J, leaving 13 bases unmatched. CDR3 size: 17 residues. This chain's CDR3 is CASSLATGAGGRNEQFF. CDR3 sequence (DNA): TGTGCCAGCAGTTTGGCGACAGGGGCTGGTGGTCGCAATGAGCAGTTCTTC.

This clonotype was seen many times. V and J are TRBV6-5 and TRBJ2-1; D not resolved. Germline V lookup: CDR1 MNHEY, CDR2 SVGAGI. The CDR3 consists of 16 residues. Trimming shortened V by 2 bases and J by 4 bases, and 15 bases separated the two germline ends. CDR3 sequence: CASSYDRFSPYNEQFF. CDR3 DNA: TGTGCCAGCAGTTACGATCGTTTTAGCCCTTACAATGAGCAGTTCTTC.

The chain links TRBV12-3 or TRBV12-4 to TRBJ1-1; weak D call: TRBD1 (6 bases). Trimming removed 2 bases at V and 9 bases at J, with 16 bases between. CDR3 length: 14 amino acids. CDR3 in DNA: TGTGCCAGCAGTTTATGGGGGGCATCGTCGAAAGCTTTCTTT. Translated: CASSLWGASSKAFF.

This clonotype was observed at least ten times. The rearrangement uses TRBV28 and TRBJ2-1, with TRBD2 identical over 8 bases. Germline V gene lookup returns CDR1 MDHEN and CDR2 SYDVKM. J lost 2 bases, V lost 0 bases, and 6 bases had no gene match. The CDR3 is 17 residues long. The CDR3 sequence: CASSLWGSGRPYNEQFF. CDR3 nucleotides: TGTGCCAGCAGTTTATGGGGGAGCGGGAGACCCTACAATGAGCAGTTCTTC.

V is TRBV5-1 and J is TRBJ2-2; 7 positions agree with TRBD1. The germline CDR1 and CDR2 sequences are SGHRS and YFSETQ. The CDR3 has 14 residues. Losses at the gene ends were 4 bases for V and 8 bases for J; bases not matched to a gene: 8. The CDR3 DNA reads TGCGCCAGCAGCCGAGGACAGGCGGAGGGGGAGCTGTTTTTT. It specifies CASSRGQAEGELFF. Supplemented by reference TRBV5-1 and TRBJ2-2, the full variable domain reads KAGVTQTPRYLIKTRGQQVTLSCSPISGHRSVSWYQQTPGQGLQFLFEYFSETQRNKGNFPGRFSGRQFSNSRSEMNVSTLELGDSALYLCASSRGQAEGELFFGEGSRLTVL.

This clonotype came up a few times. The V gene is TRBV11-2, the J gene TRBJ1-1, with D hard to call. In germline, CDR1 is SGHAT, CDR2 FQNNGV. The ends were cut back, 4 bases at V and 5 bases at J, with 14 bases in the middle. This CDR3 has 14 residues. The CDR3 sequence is CASSSTLRGTEAFF. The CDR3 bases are TGTGCCAGCAGCTCTACCCTTAGAGGGACTGAAGCTTTCTTT.

CDR3 bases: TGTGCCAGCAGTCCACAGGGGCCAGCGGGCAATCAGCCCCAGCATTTT. Translating it yields CASSPQGPAGNQPQHF. The V gene is TRBV27, the J gene TRBJ1-5, with 7 bases fitting TRBD1. J was trimmed by 2 bases and V by 5 bases; bases with no gene match: 9. CDR1 and CDR2 (germline): MNHEY, SMNVEV (reference sequence). The length of the CDR3 is 16 residues.

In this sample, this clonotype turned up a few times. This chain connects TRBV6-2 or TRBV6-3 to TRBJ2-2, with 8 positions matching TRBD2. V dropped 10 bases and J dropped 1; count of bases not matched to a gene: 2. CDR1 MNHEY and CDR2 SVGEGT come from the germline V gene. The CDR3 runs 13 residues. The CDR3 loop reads CATLAGNTGELFF. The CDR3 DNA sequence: TGTGCCACCCTAGCGGGGAACACCGGGGAGCTGTTTTTT.

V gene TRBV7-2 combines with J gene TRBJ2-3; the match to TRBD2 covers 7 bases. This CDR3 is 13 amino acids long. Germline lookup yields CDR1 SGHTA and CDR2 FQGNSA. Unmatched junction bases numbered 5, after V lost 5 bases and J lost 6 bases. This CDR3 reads CASSRGEKDTQYF. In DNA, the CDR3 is TGTGCCAGCAGCCGGGGGGAGAAGGATACGCAGTATTTT.

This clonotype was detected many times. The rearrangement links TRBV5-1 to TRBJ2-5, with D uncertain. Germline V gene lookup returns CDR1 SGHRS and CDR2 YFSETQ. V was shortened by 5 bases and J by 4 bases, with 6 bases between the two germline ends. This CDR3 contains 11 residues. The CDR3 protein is CASRIGETQYF. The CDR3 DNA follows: TGCGCCAGCAGAATTGGAGAGACCCAGTACTTC.

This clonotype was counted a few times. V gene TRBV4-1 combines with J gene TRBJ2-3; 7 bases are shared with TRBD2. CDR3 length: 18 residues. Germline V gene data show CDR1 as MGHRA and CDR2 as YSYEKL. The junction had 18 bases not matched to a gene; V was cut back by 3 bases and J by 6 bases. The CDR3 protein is CASSHRTLRGGLADTQYF. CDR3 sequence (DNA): TGCGCCAGCAGCCATCGCACCCTACGCGGGGGACTTGCGGATACGCAGTATTTT.

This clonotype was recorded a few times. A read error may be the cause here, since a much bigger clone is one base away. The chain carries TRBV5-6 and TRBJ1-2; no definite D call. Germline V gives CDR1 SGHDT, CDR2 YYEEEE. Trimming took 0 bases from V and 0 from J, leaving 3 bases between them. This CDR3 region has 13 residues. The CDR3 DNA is TGTGCCAGCAGCTTGGGCACTAACTATGGCTACACCTTC. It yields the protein CASSLGTNYGYTF.

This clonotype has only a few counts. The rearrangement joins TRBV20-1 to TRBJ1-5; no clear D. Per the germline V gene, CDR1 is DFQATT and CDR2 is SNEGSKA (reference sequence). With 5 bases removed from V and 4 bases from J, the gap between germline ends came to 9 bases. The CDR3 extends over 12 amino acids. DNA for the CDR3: TGCAGTGCTCTCCGGGGAAATCAGCCCCAGCATTTT. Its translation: CSALRGNQPQHF.

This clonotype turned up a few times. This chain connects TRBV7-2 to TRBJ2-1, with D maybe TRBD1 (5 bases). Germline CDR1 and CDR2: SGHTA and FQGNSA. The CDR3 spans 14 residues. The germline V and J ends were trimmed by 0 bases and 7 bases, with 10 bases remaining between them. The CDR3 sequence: CASSLATVGNEQFF. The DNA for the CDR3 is TGTGCCAGCAGCTTAGCGACAGTAGGGAATGAGCAGTTCTTC.